Below are 18 T cell receptor beta chains sequenced from a single sample in a study of blood T cell repertoires in COVID-19. Measured with immunoSEQ multiplex PCR; TCRdb has only the in-frame clones, and not every one. The sample records around 140,000 clones, around 82% being singletons. Sequenced: peripheral blood. Receptor source: a woman aged 55-69 years with acute or convalescent COVID-19.

The V and J genes are TRBV6-4 and TRBJ1-1; 7 positions agree with TRBD1. The V gene end was trimmed by 4 bases and the J gene end by 2 bases; junction bases not matched to a gene: 4. CDR1 MRHNA and CDR2 SNTAGT come from the germline V gene. This CDR3 has 14 amino acids. The CDR3 DNA reads TGTGCCAGCAGTGCCTCAGGGGGAAACACTGAAGCTTTCTTT. Protein sequence: CASSASGGNTEAFF.

The chain is built from TRBV30 and TRBJ2-7; D perhaps matches TRBD2 (7 bases). This CDR3 has 16 amino acids. Germline CDR1 and CDR2: GTSNPN and SVGIG (reference sequence). V was clipped by 4 bases and J by 3 bases, with 22 bases between them. CDR3: CAWTTKGGPGVYEQYF. The CDR3 coding sequence is TGTGCCTGGACAACAAAGGGGGGGCCCGGGGTCTACGAGCAGTACTTC.

The chain recombines TRBV4-1 with TRBJ1-6; D is possibly TRBD1 (6 bases). The V end lost 1 base, the J end lost 7 bases, and 14 bases lay between the germline ends. This CDR3 contains 16 residues. CDR1 MGHRA and CDR2 YSYEKL come from the germline V gene. CDR3 nucleotides: TGCGCCAGCAGCCAAGCTGTCGGGGGGCTAAATTCACCCCTCCACTTT. Translating gives CASSQAVGGLNSPLHF.

Remarks on this clone: Since a much larger clone is just one base distant, this may be a read error. The rearrangement links TRBV11-2 to TRBJ2-7; 9 bases are a match to TRBD1. Germline lookup yields CDR1 SGHAT and CDR2 FQNNGV. V lost 5 bases to trimming and J lost 2 bases; unmatched junction nucleotides: 1. The CDR3 sequence is 13 residues long. The DNA for the CDR3 is TGTGCCAGCAGCCGGGACAGGGCCTACGAGCAGTACTTC. This translates into CASSRDRAYEQYF.

This clone was seen a few times. The rearrangement uses TRBV5-1 and TRBJ2-5; no clear D gene. V lost 4 bases to trimming and J lost 0 bases, with 4 bases between them. Germline V gene lookup returns CDR1 SGHRS and CDR2 YFSETQ. This CDR3 has 12 amino acids. The CDR3 region is CASSPNQETQYF. CDR3 bases: TGCGCCAGCAGCCCCAACCAAGAGACCCAGTACTTC. Using reference TRBV5-1 and TRBJ2-5 for the parts outside the CDR3, the full variable domain is KAGVTQTPRYLIKTRGQQVTLSCSPISGHRSVSWYQQTPGQGLQFLFEYFSETQRNKGNFPGRFSGRQFSNSRSEMNVSTLELGDSALYLCASSPNQETQYFGPGTRLLVL.

The V gene is TRBV28, the J gene TRBJ1-5; 9 nucleotides line up with TRBD1. The CDR3 is 15 amino acids. The V and J ends lost 5 bases and 3 bases, in that order; junction bases with no gene match: 5. The V gene's germline CDR1 is MDHEN and CDR2 SYDVKM. This CDR3 is CASSRGQGNNQPQHF. DNA of the CDR3: TGTGCCAGCAGTAGAGGACAGGGGAACAATCAGCCCCAGCATTTT.

The genes are TRBV7-6 and TRBJ2-7; 11 bases are shared with TRBD2. The CDR3 is 14 residues long. Germline CDR1 and CDR2: SGHVS and FNYEAQ. J gave up 2 bases and V 5 bases, and 2 bases lay outside the gene matches. In nucleotides, the CDR3 is TGTGCCAGCAGCCGACTAGCGGGGCCCTACGAGCAGTACTTC. This translates into CASSRLAGPYEQYF.

V is TRBV3-1 (or the pseudogene TRBV3-2) and J is TRBJ1-4; possibly TRBD1 for D (5 bases). CDR3 length: 13 amino acids. The V end lost 2 bases, the J end lost 10 bases, and 11 bases lay between the germline ends. From germline, CDR1 is LGHDT and CDR2 YNNKEL (reference sequence). DNA of the CDR3: TGTGCCAGCAGCCAACCCTCTCAGGGAAAACTGTTTTTT. It specifies CASSQPSQGKLFF.

The chain employs TRBV6-5 and TRBJ2-7; TRBD2 might be the D (5 bases). V was trimmed by 0 bases and J by 2 bases, leaving 8 bases between them. The CDR3 is 14 residues long. Germline V gives CDR1 MNHEY, CDR2 SVGAGI. In nucleotides, the CDR3 is TGTGCCAGCAGTTACTCAGCGGCTACCTACGAGCAGTACTTC. Residues: CASSYSAATYEQYF.

The genes are TRBV24-1 and TRBJ1-2; TRBD1 is a possible D gene (6 bases). Germline V gene sequence: CDR1 KGHDR, CDR2 SFDVKD. This CDR3 region has 15 residues. The V gene lost 10 bases and the J gene lost 0 bases, with 17 bases spanning the gap. CDR3 DNA sequence: TGTGCCACTGCGCCGGGACACGGACCTAACTATGGCTACACCTTC. Protein: CATAPGHGPNYGYTF.

The V gene is TRBV19, the J gene TRBJ1-5, with D possibly matching TRBD1 (6 bases). CDR3 length equals 14 residues. V gave up 3 bases and J gave up 5 bases, with 11 bases separating them. Germline loops: CDR1 LNHDA, CDR2 SQIVND (reference sequence). This CDR3 reads CASSIGGGDQPQHF. As DNA, the CDR3 is TGTGCCAGTAGTATCGGAGGGGGGGATCAGCCCCAGCATTTT.

The chain employs TRBV10-2 and TRBJ1-1; D uncertain. With 8 bases removed from V and 0 bases from J, the gap between germline ends came to 10 bases. The germline V gene has CDR1 WSHSY and CDR2 SAAADI. The CDR3 runs to 13 residues. The CDR3 here is CASWPGLNTEAFF. The DNA of the CDR3 is TGCGCCAGCTGGCCAGGTCTGAACACTGAAGCTTTCTTT.

The rearrangement uses TRBV27 and TRBJ2-7; TRBD2 aligns across 11 bases. Germline V gene sequence: CDR1 MNHEY, CDR2 SMNVEV (reference sequence). CDR3 length equals 16 residues. Trimming at V came to 8 bases and at J to 5 bases, leaving 14 bases not matched to a gene. CDR3 protein: CASRSIAGGEDHEQYF. As DNA, the CDR3 is TGTGCCAGCCGATCGATAGCGGGAGGGGAAGACCACGAGCAGTACTTC.

The table lists this clone with a count of one. V gene TRBV24-1 combines with J gene TRBJ2-3, with D maybe TRBD1 (6 bases). Germline CDR1 and CDR2: KGHDR and SFDVKD. The CDR3 length is 13 residues. Trimming left V 6 bases short and J 2 bases short, with 8 bases between. The CDR3 region is CATSPGATDTQYF. The CDR3 bases are TGTGCCACCAGTCCAGGGGCCACAGATACGCAGTATTTT.

This clone appeared once. The DNA for the CDR3 is TGCAGCGCTAGCGGGAGCCCCTTCAATGAGCAGTTCTTC. It codes for CSASGSPFNEQFF. The chain has TRBV29-1 and TRBJ2-1; 10 nucleotides align to TRBD2. Trimming took 7 bases from V and 6 from J; bases not matched to a gene: 6. Germline V CDR1 and CDR2: SQVTM, ANQGSEA. CDR3 size: 13 residues.

A few counts support this clone. The rearrangement joins TRBV28 to TRBJ2-1, with 13 positions matching TRBD2. Germline trimming cut 7 bases from V and 8 bases from J; bases unmatched to any gene: 5. The CDR3 covers 14 residues. The germline CDR1 and CDR2 sequences are MDHEN and SYDVKM. The DNA for the CDR3 is TGTGCCAGCAAACTAGCGGGAGGGCCTTATGAGCAGTTCTTC. As protein: CASKLAGGPYEQFF.

The J gene is TRBJ2-2, the V gene TRBV19; tentative D call: TRBD2 (6 bases). The CDR3 runs to 16 residues. Germline lookup yields CDR1 LNHDA and CDR2 SQIVND (reference sequence). Deletions cut 7 bases from V and 4 bases from J, with 19 bases between. The CDR3 here is CASTPSVSRPTGELFF. CDR3 DNA: TGTGCCAGTACGCCTAGCGTCTCTAGGCCCACCGGGGAGCTGTTTTTT.

The chain links TRBV3-1 (or the pseudogene TRBV3-2) to TRBJ2-1, with D tentatively TRBD1 (6 bases). Germline CDR1 reads LGHDT; CDR2 reads YNNKEL (reference sequence). The CDR3 runs to 14 residues. Trimming removed 4 bases from V and 3 bases from J, with 10 bases in between. The CDR3 here is CASSRHRDYNEQFF. In nucleotides, the CDR3 is TGTGCCAGCAGCCGCCACAGGGACTACAATGAGCAGTTCTTC.